Listed below are T cell receptor beta chains from one sample, sequenced in a study of blood T cell repertoires in COVID-19. Libraries were prepared by immunoSEQ multiplex PCR; TCRdb keeps only in-frame clonotypes and omits some of them. The sample consists of fewer than 60,000 clones, about 83% of them appearing once. Sample: peripheral blood. The source is a man in his 70s with active COVID-19. Each CDR3 is given with its conserved first and last residue. A D gene is named only where the DNA matches it firmly. Clone sizes are given selectively: once, few, many, or a class where the clone is expanded.

TRBV4-3	once	17	.	TRBJ2-5	CASSPTERGGESYSQYF	TGCGCCAGCAGCCCTACGGAGAGGGGGGGCGAGAGTTATAGTCAGTACTTC
TRBV7-2	.	14	.	TRBJ1-4	CASSFGGHNEKLFF	TGTGCCAGCAGCTTTGGCGGCCATAATGAAAAACTGTTTTTT
TRBV10-3	.	11	.	TRBJ1-1	CAISGAAEAFF	TGTGCCATCAGTGGCGCGGCTGAAGCTTTCTTT
TRBV5-1	.	14	TRBD1	TRBJ2-5	CASSLGTAQETQYF	TGCGCCAGCAGCCTAGGGACAGCCCAAGAGACCCAGTACTTC
TRBV7-9	.	16	.	TRBJ2-2	CASSLVGGMVAGELFF	TGTGCCAGCAGCTTAGTCGGGGGAATGGTCGCCGGGGAGCTGTTTTTT
TRBV3-1/TRBV3-2	.	14	.	TRBJ1-5	CASSQGGPNQPQHF	TGTGCCAGCAGCCAAGGGGGGCCCAATCAGCCCCAGCATTTT
TRBV9	.	15	TRBD2	TRBJ2-5	CASSVGGSGGETQYF	TGTGCCAGCAGCGTAGGTGGTAGCGGGGGAGAGACCCAGTACTTC
TRBV7-2	.	16	TRBD1	TRBJ1-5	CASSLETGWLYQPQHF	TGTGCCAGCAGCTTAGAGACAGGGTGGTTATATCAGCCCCAGCATTTT
TRBV4-3	.	14	.	TRBJ1-1	CASSQDQGWTEAFF	TGCGCCAGCAGCCAAGATCAGGGGTGGACTGAAGCTTTCTTT
TRBV5-1	.	16	TRBD1	TRBJ2-1	CASSFTRTGVDNEQFF	TGCGCCAGCAGCTTCACTAGGACAGGGGTTGATAATGAGCAGTTCTTC
TRBV4-3	.	13	.	TRBJ2-7	CASSLSGAHEQYF	TGCGCCAGCAGCCTCTCAGGGGCTCACGAGCAGTACTTC
TRBV30	.	15	TRBD2	TRBJ2-3	CAWSVTSGGLDTQYF	TGTGCCTGGAGTGTGACTAGCGGGGGGCTGGATACGCAGTATTTT
TRBV14	.	13	.	TRBJ2-5	CASSQWALETQYF	TGTGCCAGCAGCCAATGGGCGTTGGAGACCCAGTACTTC
TRBV7-9	.	16	TRBD2	TRBJ2-2	CASSPSGGSNTGELFF	TGTGCCAGCAGCCCGAGCGGGGGCTCGAACACCGGGGAGCTGTTTTTT
TRBV5-6	.	15	.	TRBJ1-6	CASSLVSRVGSPLHF	TGTGCCAGCAGCTTGGTATCCAGGGTGGGTTCACCCCTCCACTTT
TRBV11-3	.	14	.	TRBJ2-5	CASSETGLRETQYF	TGTGCCAGCAGCGAAACAGGGTTGAGAGAGACCCAGTACTTC